This passage covers 17 T cell receptor beta chains from one sample sequenced in a study of memory CD4+ T cells and cytomegalovirus serostatus. Clones were sequenced by immunoSEQ multiplex PCR, and TCRdb holds only the in-frame ones, with some missing. The table has tens of thousands of clones, 75% to 85% seen once. The sort gate was single viable CD3+CD4+CD8-CD45RO+ cells for memory CD4+ T cells. The sequencing sample was made of memory CD4+ T cells from blood. The receptor set was obtained from an adult in good health and CMV-seronegative.

In its sample, this clone is medium-sized. This rearrangement joins TRBV19 to TRBJ2-2; TRBD2 agrees at 8 bases. Germline trimming cut 2 bases from V and 7 bases from J; bases unmatched to any gene: 6. CDR1 is LNHDA, CDR2 SQIVND, per germline (reference sequence). The CDR3 runs 15 residues. CDR3 loop: CASSISGGRIGELFF. CDR3 sequence (DNA): TGTGCCAGTAGTATATCGGGAGGGCGTATCGGGGAGCTGTTTTTT.

The chain has TRBV6-6 and TRBJ1-1; D unclear. CDR3 size: 11 residues. The germline V and J ends were trimmed by 6 bases and 8 bases, with 10 bases remaining between them. Germline assignment: CDR1 MNHNY and CDR2 SVGAGI (reference sequence). The CDR3 here is CASRVDGEAFF. The DNA for the CDR3 is TGTGCCAGCAGGGTGGACGGCGAAGCTTTCTTT.

The CDR3 is CASGLVSGRVGTEAFF. CDR3 DNA sequence: TGTGCTAGTGGTTTGGTAAGCGGAAGGGTAGGCACTGAAGCTTTCTTT. The chain recombines TRBV12-5 with TRBJ1-1; no reliable D call. CDR3 length: 16 amino acids. V was pared by 0 bases and J by 4 bases, with 15 bases between. Germline V gene sequence: CDR1 LGHNT, CDR2 FRNRAP.

This clone occurred a few times. The rearrangement joins TRBV14 to TRBJ2-7, with 8 bases matching TRBD1. This CDR3 spans 14 amino acids. In germline, CDR1 is SGHDN, CDR2 FVKESK. Germline trimming cut 0 bases from V and 6 bases from J; bases unmatched to any gene: 4. The DNA for the CDR3 is TGTGCCAGCAGCCAAGAACAGGGGGTGGGCGAGCAGTACTTC. Translating gives CASSQEQGVGEQYF.

The V call is TRBV5-4, the J call TRBJ1-1, with D perhaps matching TRBD1 (6 bases). V was shortened by 4 bases and J by 4 bases, with 11 bases between the two germline ends. The germline V gene encodes CDR1 SGHNT and CDR2 YYREEE (reference sequence). This CDR3 is built from 13 residues. The DNA for the CDR3 is TGTGCCAGCAGCCTACAGGGAGTCACTGAAGCTTTCTTT. Translating gives CASSLQGVTEAFF.

The chain links TRBV2 to TRBJ2-5; D is ambiguous. V was shortened by 5 bases and J by 4 bases, with 2 bases between the two germline ends. The CDR3 spans 10 residues. Per the germline V gene, CDR1 is SNHLY and CDR2 is FYNNEI. The CDR3 spells CASSLETQYF. The CDR3 DNA reads as TGTGCCAGCAGTCTAGAGACCCAGTACTTC. The complete variable domain, with remaining parts taken from reference TRBV2 and TRBJ2-5, reads EPEVTQTPSHQVTQMGQEVILRCVPISNHLYFYWYRQILGQKVEFLVSFYNNEISEKSEIFDDQFSVERPDGSNFTLKIRSTKLEDSAMYFCASSLETQYFGPGTRLLVL.

The rearrangement joins TRBV27 to TRBJ2-1; 11 nucleotides align to TRBD2. CDR1 and CDR2 from the germline V gene are MNHEY and SMNVEV (reference sequence). There are 16 residues in the CDR3. Trimming took 0 bases from V and 6 from J; bases not matched to a gene: 4. The CDR3 DNA is TGTGCCAGCAGTTTATCGAGACTAGCGGGGCCCAATGAGCAGTTCTTC. Its translation: CASSLSRLAGPNEQFF.

This chain joins TRBV15 and TRBJ1-4, with TRBD1 matching over 8 bases. The V gene end was trimmed by 5 bases and the J gene end by 8 bases; junction bases not matched to a gene: 10. CDR1 and CDR2 from the germline V gene are LNHNV and YYDKDF (reference sequence). The CDR3 is 15 residues long. CDR3 sequence: CATSARTGNKEKLFF. The CDR3 DNA reads as TGTGCCACCAGCGCCCGGACAGGGAACAAGGAAAAACTGTTTTTT.

This clone was observed a handful of times. The V call is TRBV19, the J call TRBJ1-1; TRBD1 matches 7 bases. CDR1 and CDR2 from the germline V gene are LNHDA and SQIVND (reference sequence). This CDR3 has 14 amino acids. Germline trimming cut 7 bases from V and 1 base from J; bases unmatched to any gene: 6. In DNA form, the CDR3 reads TGTGCCAGTACCCTAGCAGGGGGGAACACTGAAGCTTTCTTT. Protein product: CASTLAGGNTEAFF.

The chain joins TRBV11-3 to TRBJ1-3; no clear D. Germline V gives CDR1 SGHNT, CDR2 YENEEA. This CDR3 is built from 14 residues. The germline V and J ends were trimmed by 1 base and 1 base, with 5 bases remaining between them. DNA of the CDR3: TGTGCCAGCAGCTTAGGGGGATCTGGAAACACCATATATTTT. It specifies CASSLGGSGNTIYF.

The chain combines TRBV5-4 with TRBJ2-3; 8 bases agree with TRBD1. With V trimmed by 3 bases and J by 2 bases, 2 bases remained unmatched. Germline assignment: CDR1 SGHNT and CDR2 YYREEE (reference sequence). The length of the CDR3 is 14 residues. The CDR3: CASSWDRYTDTQYF. As DNA, the CDR3 is TGTGCCAGCAGCTGGGACAGGTACACAGATACGCAGTATTTT.

The chain carries TRBV18 and TRBJ2-1, with TRBD2 identical over 7 bases. The germline gives CDR1 KGHSH, CDR2 LQKENI. The length of the CDR3 is 13 residues. V lost 0 bases and J lost 9; bases outside the gene matches: 2. The DNA of the CDR3 is TGTGCCAGCTCACCACCGACTAGCCCTGAGCAGTTCTTC. Translated, it gives CASSPPTSPEQFF.

The CDR3 region has the DNA TGTGCCATCAGTGAGTCTCGTACAAGACGAACGAGGCCCACTGAAGCTTTCTTT. It specifies CAISESRTRRTRPTEAFF. The V and J genes are TRBV10-3 and TRBJ1-1, with D hard to call. V lost 0 bases and J lost 4, with 21 bases in between. Germline loops: CDR1 ENHRY, CDR2 SYGVKD. The CDR3 extends over 18 amino acids.

CDR3 DNA: TGTGCCAGCTCACCAGGCAGAGTCCAAGAGACCCAGTACTTC. Residues: CASSPGRVQETQYF. V usage is TRBV18 and J usage is TRBJ2-5; the D is unclear. The ends were cut back, 2 bases at V and 1 base at J, with 8 bases in the middle. CDR1 and CDR2 (germline): KGHSH, LQKENI. The CDR3 length is 14 residues.

The chain links TRBV18 to TRBJ2-2; D remains ambiguous. V was trimmed by 1 base and J by 4 bases, leaving 7 bases between them. The length of the CDR3 is 14 residues. Germline values: CDR1 KGHSH, CDR2 LQKENI. CDR3 nucleotides: TGTGCCAGCTCACCACGTTCGTTCACCGGGGAGCTGTTTTTT. This gives the protein CASSPRSFTGELFF.

This clone was seen a single time. The chain employs TRBV11-2 and TRBJ2-7, with D perhaps matching TRBD1 (5 bases). V was cut by 0 bases and J by 2 bases, with 5 bases left in between. Germline CDR1 reads SGHAT; CDR2 reads FQNNGV. This CDR3 region has 13 residues. The CDR3 here is CASSLDRAYEQYF. The CDR3 coding sequence is TGTGCCAGCAGCTTAGACAGGGCCTACGAGCAGTACTTC.

This clone was found a few times. This chain connects TRBV30 to TRBJ1-1, with no clear D. V was trimmed by 0 bases and J by 2 bases, leaving 7 bases between them. Germline V gene data show CDR1 as GTSNPN and CDR2 as SVGIG (reference sequence). The CDR3 extends over 13 amino acids. CDR3 protein: CAWSVNPNTEAFF. The CDR3 DNA follows: TGTGCCTGGAGTGTAAATCCTAACACTGAAGCTTTCTTT.